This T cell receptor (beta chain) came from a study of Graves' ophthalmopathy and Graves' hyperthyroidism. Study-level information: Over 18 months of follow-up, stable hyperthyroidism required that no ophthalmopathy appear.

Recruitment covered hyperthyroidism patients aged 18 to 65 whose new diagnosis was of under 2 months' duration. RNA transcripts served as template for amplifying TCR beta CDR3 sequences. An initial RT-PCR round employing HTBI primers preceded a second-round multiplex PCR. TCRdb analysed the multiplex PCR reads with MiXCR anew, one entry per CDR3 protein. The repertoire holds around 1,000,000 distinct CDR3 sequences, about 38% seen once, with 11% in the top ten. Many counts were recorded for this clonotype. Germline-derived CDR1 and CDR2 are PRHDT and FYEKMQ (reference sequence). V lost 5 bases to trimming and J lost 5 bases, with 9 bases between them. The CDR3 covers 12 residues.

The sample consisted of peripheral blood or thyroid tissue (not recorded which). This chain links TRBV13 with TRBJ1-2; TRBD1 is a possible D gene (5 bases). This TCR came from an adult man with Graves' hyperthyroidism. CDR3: CASSSRQYGYTF. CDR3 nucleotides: TGTGCCAGCAGCAGCCGACAGTATGGCTACACCTTC.